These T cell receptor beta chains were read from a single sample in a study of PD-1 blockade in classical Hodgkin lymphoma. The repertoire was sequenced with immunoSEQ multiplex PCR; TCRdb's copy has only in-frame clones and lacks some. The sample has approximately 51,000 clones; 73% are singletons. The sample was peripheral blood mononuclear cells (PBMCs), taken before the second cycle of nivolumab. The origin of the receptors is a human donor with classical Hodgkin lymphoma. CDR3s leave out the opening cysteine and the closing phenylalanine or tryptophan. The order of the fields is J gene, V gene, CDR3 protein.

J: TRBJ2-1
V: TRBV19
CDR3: ASRKLGNYNEQF

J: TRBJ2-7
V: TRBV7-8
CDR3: ASSPVYEQY

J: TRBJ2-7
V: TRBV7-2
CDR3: ASSSGTTSYEQY

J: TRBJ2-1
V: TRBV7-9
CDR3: ASSSDYVAFEQF

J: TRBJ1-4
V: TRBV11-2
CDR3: ASSLTDSNEKLF

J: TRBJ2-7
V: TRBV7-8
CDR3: ASSLGGYYEQY

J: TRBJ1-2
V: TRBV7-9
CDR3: ASSLLAAEDGYT

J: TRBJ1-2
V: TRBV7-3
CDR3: ASSFHRASGGYT

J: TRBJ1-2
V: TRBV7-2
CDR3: ASSLRQGAGSDYGYT

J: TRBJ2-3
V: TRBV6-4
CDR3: ASSFEGGDTQY

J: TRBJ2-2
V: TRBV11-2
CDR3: ASSSTGLVGELF

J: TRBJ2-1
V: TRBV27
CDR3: ASSLGGRAAGEQF

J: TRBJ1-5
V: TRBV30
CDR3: AWSSGQGNQPQH

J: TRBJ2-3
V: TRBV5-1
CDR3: ASSSGLAGGVDTQY

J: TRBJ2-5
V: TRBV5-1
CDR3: ASSLRLAGQETQY

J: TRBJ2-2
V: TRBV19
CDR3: ASKRVGANTGELF

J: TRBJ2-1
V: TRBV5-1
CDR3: ASSLRLADSYNEQF

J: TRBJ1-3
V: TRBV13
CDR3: ASSLEWQAGNTIY

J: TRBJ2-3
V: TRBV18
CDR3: ASSQDPDTQY

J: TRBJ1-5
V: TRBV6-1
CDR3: ASSSGGGNQPQH

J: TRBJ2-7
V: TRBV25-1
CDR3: ASREGFYEQY

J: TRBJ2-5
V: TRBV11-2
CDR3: ASSLVGGGPIETQY

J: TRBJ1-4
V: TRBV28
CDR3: ASTGWLGKLF

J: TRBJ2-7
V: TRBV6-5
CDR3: ASSYGGTYEQY

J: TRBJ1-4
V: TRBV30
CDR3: AWSTATPLGEKLF

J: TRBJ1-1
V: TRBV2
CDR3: ASSEGTARTEAF

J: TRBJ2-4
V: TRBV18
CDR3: ASSTQNIQY

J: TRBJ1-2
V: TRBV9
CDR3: ASSTEGLPYGYT

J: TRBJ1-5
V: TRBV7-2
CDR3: ASSVKTGTDQPQH

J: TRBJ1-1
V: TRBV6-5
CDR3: ASSLIGTEAF

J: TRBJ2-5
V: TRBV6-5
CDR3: ASSSLAARETQY

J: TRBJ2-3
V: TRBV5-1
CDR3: ASRVRPLSTDTQY

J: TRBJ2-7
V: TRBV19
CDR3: ASSSTGTYYEQY

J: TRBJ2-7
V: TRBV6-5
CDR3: ASSYSTDRGLGKQY

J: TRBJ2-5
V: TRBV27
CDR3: ASSLRQGERVTQSTEETQY

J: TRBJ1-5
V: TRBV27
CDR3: ASSDRNQINQPQH

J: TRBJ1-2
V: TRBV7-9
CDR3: ASSPTLGYT

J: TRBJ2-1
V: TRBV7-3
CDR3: ASSSRTSGPAAEQF

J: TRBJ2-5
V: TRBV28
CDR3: ATTRGPAAQY

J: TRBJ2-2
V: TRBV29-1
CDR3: SVDRGGTGELF

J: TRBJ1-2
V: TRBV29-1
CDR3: SVDDFQGQTNYGYT

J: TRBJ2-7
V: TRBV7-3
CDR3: ASSLTGGLGPPYEQY

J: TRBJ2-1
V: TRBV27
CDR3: ASSLSTSYNEQF

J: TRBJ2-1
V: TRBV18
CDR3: ASSPVYNEQF

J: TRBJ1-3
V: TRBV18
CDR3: ASSPQERTIY

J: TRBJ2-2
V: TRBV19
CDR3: ASRRRGDMGFWVPGELF

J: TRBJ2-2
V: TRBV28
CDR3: ASSVPGPVFTGELF

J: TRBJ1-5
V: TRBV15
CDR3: ATSRVVASNQPQH

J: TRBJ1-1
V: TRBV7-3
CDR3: ASTTGGQAF

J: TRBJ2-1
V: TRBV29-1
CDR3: SVATGGRSYNEQF

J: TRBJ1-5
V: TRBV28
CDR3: ASSFFRTGSNQPQH

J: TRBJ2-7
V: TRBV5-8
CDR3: ASSLYVASSYEQY

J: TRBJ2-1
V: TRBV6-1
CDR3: ASSLWGNEQF

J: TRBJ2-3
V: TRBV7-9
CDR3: ASSFRDTQY